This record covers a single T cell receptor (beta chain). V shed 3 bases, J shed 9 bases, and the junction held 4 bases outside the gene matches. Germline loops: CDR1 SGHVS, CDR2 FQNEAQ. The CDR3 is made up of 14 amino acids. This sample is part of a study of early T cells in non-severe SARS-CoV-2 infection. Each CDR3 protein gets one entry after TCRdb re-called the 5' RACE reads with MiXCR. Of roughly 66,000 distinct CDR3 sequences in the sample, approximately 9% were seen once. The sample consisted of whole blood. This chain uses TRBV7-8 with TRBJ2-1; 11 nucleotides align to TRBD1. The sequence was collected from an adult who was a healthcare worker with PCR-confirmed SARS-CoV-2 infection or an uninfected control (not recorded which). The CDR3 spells CASSFGQGAGEQFF. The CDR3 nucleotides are TGTGCCAGCAGCTTCGGACAGGGGGCTGGTGAGCAGTTCTTC.